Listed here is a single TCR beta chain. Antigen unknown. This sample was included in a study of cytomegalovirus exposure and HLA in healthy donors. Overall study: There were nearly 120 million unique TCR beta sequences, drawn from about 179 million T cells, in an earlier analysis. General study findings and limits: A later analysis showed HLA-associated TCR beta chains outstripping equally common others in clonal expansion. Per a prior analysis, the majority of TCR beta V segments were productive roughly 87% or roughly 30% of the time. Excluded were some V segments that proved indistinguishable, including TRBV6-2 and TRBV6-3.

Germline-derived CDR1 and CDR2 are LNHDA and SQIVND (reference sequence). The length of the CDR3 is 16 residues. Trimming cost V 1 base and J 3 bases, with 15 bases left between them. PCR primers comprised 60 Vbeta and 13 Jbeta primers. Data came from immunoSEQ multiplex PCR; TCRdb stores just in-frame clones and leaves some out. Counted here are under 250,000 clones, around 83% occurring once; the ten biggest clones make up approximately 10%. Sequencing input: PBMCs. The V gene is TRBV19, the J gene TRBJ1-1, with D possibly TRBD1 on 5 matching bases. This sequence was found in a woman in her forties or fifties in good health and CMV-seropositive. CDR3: CASSIGQGWRDTEAFF. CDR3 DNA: TGTGCCAGTAGTATAGGTCAGGGCTGGAGGGACACTGAAGCTTTCTTT. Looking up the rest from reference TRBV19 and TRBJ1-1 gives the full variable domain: DGGITQSPKYLFRKEGQNVTLSCEQNLNHDAMYWYRQDPGQGLRLIYYSQIVNDFQKGDIAEGYSVSREKKESFPLTVTSAQKNPTAFYLCASSIGQGWRDTEAFFGQGTRLTVV.